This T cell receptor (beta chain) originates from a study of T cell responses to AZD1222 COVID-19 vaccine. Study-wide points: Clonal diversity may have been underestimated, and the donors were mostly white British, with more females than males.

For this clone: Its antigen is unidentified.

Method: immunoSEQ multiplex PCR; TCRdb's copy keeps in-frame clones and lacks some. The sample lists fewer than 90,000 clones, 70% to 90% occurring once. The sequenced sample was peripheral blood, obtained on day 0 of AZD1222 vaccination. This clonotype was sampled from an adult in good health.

CDR3 amino acids: CASSQEVQRYTQYF. DNA of the CDR3: TGCGCCAGCAGCCAAGAAGTCCAGAGGTATACGCAGTATTTT. The chain recombines TRBV4-1 with TRBJ2-3, with unresolved D. Trimming removed 0 bases from V and 7 bases from J, with 11 bases in between. Per germline, CDR1 MGHRA and CDR2 YSYEKL. This CDR3 is 14 amino acids long.